This TCR beta chain was documented in a study of T-cell memory formation after mild COVID-19. Overall study results and limits: While clones contracting from day 15 to 85 were balanced between CD4 and CD8, later expanders leaned CD4+.

About this clonotype: Its antigen is not known.

MiXCR was run by TCRdb on the 5' RACE reads, yielding one entry per CDR3 protein. The sample contains some 120,000 distinct CDR3 sequences, 17% of which appear only once. The CDR3 length is 15 residues. CDR1 and CDR2 (germline): GTSNPN, SVGIG (reference sequence). V was clipped by 3 bases and J by 0 bases, with 14 bases between them. The source is a man aged 18 to 30 who had mild COVID-19 (a few samples of this study predate the infection). Cell type and time point are not known. This chain links TRBV30 with TRBJ1-1; D uncertain. The sample taken for sequencing was PBMCs or a T cell subset sorted from them (not recorded which). The CDR3 here is CAWRPPGGLNTEAFF. DNA of the CDR3: TGTGCCTGGAGGCCCCCAGGAGGGCTGAACACTGAAGCTTTCTTT. Supplemented by reference TRBV30 and TRBJ1-1, the full variable domain reads SQTIHQWPATLVQPVGSPLSLECTVEGTSNPNLYWYRQAAGRGLQLLFYSVGIGQISSEVPQNLSASRPQDRQFILSSKKLLLSDSGFYLCAWRPPGGLNTEAFFGQGTRLTVV.